The rows below give T cell receptor beta chains drawn from one sample of a study of T cells after yellow fever vaccination. Each CDR3 protein is one row after TCRdb ran MiXCR on the 5' RACE reads. Of about 360,000 distinct CDR3 sequences in the sample, about 6% were seen once. The material sequenced was PBMCs, taken 5 days after the yellow fever booster vaccination. The receptors come from a man younger than 40 who received the YFV17D yellow fever vaccine. Both conserved end residues are part of each CDR3. The D gene is left open where the match is weak. Expanded clones are given a class, and other clones once, few, many or no size at all.

D gene: NA; clone size: few; V gene: TRBV6-5; J gene: TRBJ2-1; CDR3 protein: CASSLGVGAKNEQFF; CDR3 DNA: TGTGCCAGCAGTTTAGGGGTGGGGGCGAAGAATGAGCAGTTCTTC
D gene: TRBD1; clone size: many; V gene: TRBV7-2; J gene: TRBJ2-5; CDR3 protein: CASSLVQGAIETQYF; CDR3 DNA: TGTGCCAGCAGCTTAGTCCAGGGGGCTATCGAGACCCAGTACTTC
D gene: NA; clone size: NA; V gene: TRBV10-3; J gene: TRBJ2-1; CDR3 protein: CAINGTPSPKWDEQFF; CDR3 DNA: TGTGCCATCAATGGGACTCCCTCCCCTAAGTGGGATGAGCAGTTCTTC
D gene: NA; clone size: few; V gene: TRBV29-1; J gene: TRBJ2-7; CDR3 protein: CSASRTPSYEQYF; CDR3 DNA: TGCAGCGCCAGTCGTACCCCCTCCTACGAGCAGTACTTC
D gene: TRBD2; clone size: NA; V gene: TRBV7-8; J gene: TRBJ2-2; CDR3 protein: CASSQLADTGELFF; CDR3 DNA: TGTGCCAGCAGCCAACTAGCGGACACCGGGGAGCTGTTTTTT
D gene: NA; clone size: many; V gene: TRBV20-1; J gene: TRBJ2-7; CDR3 protein: CSARDVYLNEQYF; CDR3 DNA: TGCAGTGCTAGAGACGTATACCTGAACGAGCAGTACTTC
D gene: NA; clone size: NA; V gene: TRBV6-5; J gene: TRBJ2-1; CDR3 protein: CATWGGTRFF; CDR3 DNA: TGTGCCACCTGGGGCGGTACACGGTTCTTC
D gene: NA; clone size: NA; V gene: TRBV5-1; J gene: TRBJ1-4; CDR3 protein: CASSLGGGHDEKLFF; CDR3 DNA: TGCGCCAGCAGCTTGGGGGGAGGTCATGATGAAAAACTGTTTTTT
D gene: TRBD2; clone size: many; V gene: TRBV24-1; J gene: TRBJ2-2; CDR3 protein: CATSDPAGGAGNTGELFF; CDR3 DNA: TGTGCCACCAGTGATCCGGCGGGGGGCGCGGGAAACACCGGGGAGCTGTTTTTT
D gene: TRBD1; clone size: NA; V gene: TRBV3-1; J gene: TRBJ2-2; CDR3 protein: CASSQGDRINGELFF; CDR3 DNA: TGTGCCAGCAGCCAAGGGGACAGGATAAACGGGGAGCTGTTTTTT
D gene: NA; clone size: NA; V gene: TRBV12-3/TRBV12-4; J gene: TRBJ2-4; CDR3 protein: CASSTAGGGIQYF; CDR3 DNA: TGTGCCAGCAGTACTGCTGGGGGAGGCATTCAGTACTTC
D gene: TRBD2; clone size: NA; V gene: TRBV12-3/TRBV12-4; J gene: TRBJ2-1; CDR3 protein: CASSGRDYEQFF; CDR3 DNA: TGTGCCAGCAGTGGGAGGGACTACGAGCAGTTCTTC
D gene: TRBD2; clone size: NA; V gene: TRBV5-1; J gene: TRBJ2-2; CDR3 protein: CASSTGLAGGGTGELFF; CDR3 DNA: TGCGCCAGCAGCACCGGACTAGCGGGAGGTGGCACCGGGGAGCTGTTTTTT
D gene: TRBD2; clone size: few; V gene: TRBV30; J gene: TRBJ2-1; CDR3 protein: CAWSGELAGGIGEQFF; CDR3 DNA: TGTGCCTGGAGTGGGGAGCTAGCGGGAGGGATAGGTGAGCAGTTCTTC
D gene: NA; clone size: few; V gene: TRBV27; J gene: TRBJ1-4; CDR3 protein: CASSFWGNEKLFF; CDR3 DNA: TGTGCCAGCAGTTTTTGGGGTAATGAAAAACTGTTTTTT
D gene: NA; clone size: few; V gene: TRBV20-1; J gene: TRBJ2-7; CDR3 protein: CSAREGYQPYEQYF; CDR3 DNA: TGCAGTGCTAGAGAAGGGTACCAACCCTACGAGCAGTACTTC
D gene: NA; clone size: NA; V gene: TRBV25-1; J gene: TRBJ2-6; CDR3 protein: CAKVEMGTF; CDR3 DNA: TGTGCCAAGGTTGAGATGGGGACTTTC
D gene: TRBD2; clone size: NA; V gene: TRBV7-6; J gene: TRBJ2-3; CDR3 protein: CASSLTPSGVGTDTQYF; CDR3 DNA: TGTGCCAGCAGCTTAACCCCCAGCGGGGTCGGCACAGATACGCAGTATTTT
D gene: NA; clone size: NA; V gene: TRBV18; J gene: TRBJ2-1; CDR3 protein: CASSQISTEYNEQFF; CDR3 DNA: TGTGCCAGCTCACAAATTTCCACGGAGTACAATGAGCAGTTCTTC
D gene: NA; clone size: NA; V gene: TRBV5-1; J gene: TRBJ1-1; CDR3 protein: CASSRTGLSEAFF; CDR3 DNA: TGCGCCAGCAGCCGTACGGGGCTCTCTGAAGCTTTCTTT
D gene: NA; clone size: many; V gene: TRBV11-3; J gene: TRBJ2-1; CDR3 protein: CASSPALVNEQFF; CDR3 DNA: TGTGCCAGCAGCCCTGCGTTGGTCAATGAGCAGTTCTTC
D gene: NA; clone size: many; V gene: TRBV5-1; J gene: TRBJ2-2; CDR3 protein: CASSLGTADTGELFF; CDR3 DNA: TGCGCCAGCAGCTTGGGTACAGCCGACACCGGGGAGCTGTTTTTT
D gene: TRBD2; clone size: NA; V gene: TRBV10-2; J gene: TRBJ2-5; CDR3 protein: CASNGGLAGETQYF; CDR3 DNA: TGCGCCAGCAACGGAGGGCTAGCGGGGGAGACCCAGTACTTC
D gene: NA; clone size: many; V gene: TRBV5-1; J gene: TRBJ1-1; CDR3 protein: CASSLMGEGTEAFF; CDR3 DNA: TGCGCCAGCAGCTTGATGGGGGAAGGAACTGAAGCTTTCTTT
D gene: TRBD1; clone size: NA; V gene: TRBV20-1; J gene: TRBJ2-7; CDR3 protein: CSAHPGTGRSRSYEQYF; CDR3 DNA: TGCAGTGCTCATCCCGGGACAGGGAGAAGCAGGTCCTACGAGCAGTACTTC
D gene: NA; clone size: NA; V gene: TRBV28; J gene: TRBJ1-3; CDR3 protein: CASSLASISGNTIYF; CDR3 DNA: TGTGCCAGCAGTTTGGCGAGTATCTCTGGAAACACCATATATTTT
D gene: NA; clone size: many; V gene: TRBV6-2/TRBV6-3; J gene: TRBJ2-1; CDR3 protein: CASSYRDSPQENEQFF; CDR3 DNA: TGTGCCAGCAGTTACAGAGACAGCCCCCAGGAAAATGAGCAGTTCTTC
D gene: TRBD2; clone size: few; V gene: TRBV20-1; J gene: TRBJ2-1; CDR3 protein: CSALTSGRTNEQFF; CDR3 DNA: TGCAGTGCTTTGACTAGCGGGAGGACCAATGAGCAGTTCTTC
D gene: TRBD1; clone size: few; V gene: TRBV20-1; J gene: TRBJ2-1; CDR3 protein: CSAPPGQGANEQFF; CDR3 DNA: TGCAGTGCTCCGCCGGGACAGGGAGCCAATGAGCAGTTCTTC
D gene: NA; clone size: few; V gene: TRBV6-2/TRBV6-3; J gene: TRBJ2-2; CDR3 protein: CASWSFGELFF; CDR3 DNA: TGTGCCAGCTGGAGTTTCGGGGAGCTGTTTTTT
D gene: NA; clone size: NA; V gene: TRBV5-6; J gene: TRBJ2-2; CDR3 protein: CASSPGVHCSGELFF; CDR3 DNA: TGTGCCAGCAGCCCCGGGGTCCACTGTTCCGGGGAGCTGTTTTTT
D gene: NA; clone size: NA; V gene: TRBV29-1; J gene: TRBJ2-1; CDR3 protein: CSVEALREGEQFF; CDR3 DNA: TGCAGCGTTGAAGCCCTCAGGGAAGGCGAGCAGTTCTTC
D gene: NA; clone size: few; V gene: TRBV18; J gene: TRBJ1-2; CDR3 protein: CASSPGDGYTF; CDR3 DNA: TGTGCCAGCTCACCGGGCGACGGCTACACCTTC
D gene: NA; clone size: NA; V gene: TRBV20-1; J gene: TRBJ1-1; CDR3 protein: CSASKAFF; CDR3 DNA: TGCAGTGCTTCGAAAGCTTTCTTT
D gene: NA; clone size: NA; V gene: TRBV7-2; J gene: TRBJ2-1; CDR3 protein: CASSEEGSYNEQFF; CDR3 DNA: TGTGCCAGCAGCGAGGAGGGGTCCTACAATGAGCAGTTCTTC
D gene: NA; clone size: few; V gene: TRBV10-2; J gene: TRBJ2-3; CDR3 protein: CASRERRPRDTQYF; CDR3 DNA: TGCGCCAGCAGGGAGCGAAGGCCGCGAGATACGCAGTATTTT
D gene: NA; clone size: few; V gene: TRBV7-2; J gene: TRBJ1-1; CDR3 protein: CASSFFSGTEAFF; CDR3 DNA: TGTGCCAGCAGCTTTTTTTCAGGCACTGAAGCTTTCTTT
D gene: TRBD1; clone size: many; V gene: TRBV29-1; J gene: TRBJ2-5; CDR3 protein: CSVTGGELFTMETQYF; CDR3 DNA: TGCAGCGTGACAGGGGGCGAACTGTTTACGATGGAGACCCAGTACTTC
D gene: TRBD2; clone size: few; V gene: TRBV5-1; J gene: TRBJ2-1; CDR3 protein: CASSFPSGRRVEQFF; CDR3 DNA: TGCGCCAGCAGCTTTCCTAGCGGGAGGAGAGTTGAGCAGTTCTTC
D gene: TRBD2; clone size: few; V gene: TRBV24-1; J gene: TRBJ2-3; CDR3 protein: CATRSGRGDTQYF; CDR3 DNA: TGTGCCACCCGGTCCGGGAGGGGAGATACGCAGTATTTT
D gene: NA; clone size: NA; V gene: TRBV4-3; J gene: TRBJ2-5; CDR3 protein: CASSQEWSVERGSQYF; CDR3 DNA: TGCGCCAGCAGCCAAGAGTGGAGCGTAGAGAGGGGCTCCCAGTACTTC
D gene: TRBD1; clone size: many; V gene: TRBV5-1; J gene: TRBJ2-7; CDR3 protein: CASSPGQGVSYEQYF; CDR3 DNA: TGCGCCAGCAGCCCAGGACAGGGTGTCTCCTACGAGCAGTACTTC
D gene: NA; clone size: few; V gene: TRBV18; J gene: TRBJ2-2; CDR3 protein: CASSPAGPGELFF; CDR3 DNA: TGTGCCAGCTCTCCCGCCGGGCCCGGGGAGCTGTTTTTT
D gene: NA; clone size: few; V gene: TRBV20-1; J gene: TRBJ1-2; CDR3 protein: CSASANYGYTF; CDR3 DNA: TGCAGTGCTTCCGCAAACTATGGCTACACCTTC
D gene: NA; clone size: many; V gene: TRBV20-1; J gene: TRBJ2-2; CDR3 protein: CSARGFSMVDTGELFF; CDR3 DNA: TGCAGTGCTAGAGGATTTAGCATGGTCGACACCGGGGAGCTGTTTTTT
D gene: TRBD2; clone size: few; V gene: TRBV20-1; J gene: TRBJ2-7; CDR3 protein: CSARSGTSGYEQYF; CDR3 DNA: TGCAGTGCTAGAAGCGGGACTAGCGGTTACGAGCAGTACTTC
D gene: TRBD2; clone size: many; V gene: TRBV5-1; J gene: TRBJ2-2; CDR3 protein: CASSLDVSGSGELFF; CDR3 DNA: TGCGCCAGCAGCTTGGATGTTAGCGGGAGCGGGGAGCTGTTTTTT
D gene: NA; clone size: many; V gene: TRBV18; J gene: TRBJ1-5; CDR3 protein: CASSPPGTRQPQHF; CDR3 DNA: TGTGCCAGCTCACCACCAGGGACCCGGCAGCCCCAGCATTTT
D gene: NA; clone size: NA; V gene: TRBV12-3/TRBV12-4; J gene: TRBJ1-4; CDR3 protein: CASSLDYRPEKLFF; CDR3 DNA: TGTGCCAGCAGTTTAGATTACCGCCCGGAAAAACTGTTTTTT
D gene: TRBD1; clone size: NA; V gene: TRBV5-4; J gene: TRBJ2-7; CDR3 protein: CASSSAGTGDYHGQYF; CDR3 DNA: TGTGCCAGCAGCTCGGCCGGGACAGGGGACTATCATGGGCAGTACTTC
D gene: TRBD2; clone size: NA; V gene: TRBV7-2; J gene: TRBJ2-1; CDR3 protein: CASSQGGLAPF; CDR3 DNA: TGTGCCAGCAGCCAAGGGGGACTAGCCCCTTTC
D gene: NA; clone size: few; V gene: TRBV29-1; J gene: TRBJ2-7; CDR3 protein: CSVGAGTYEQYF; CDR3 DNA: TGCAGCGTTGGGGCAGGGACCTACGAGCAGTACTTC
D gene: NA; clone size: many; V gene: TRBV19; J gene: TRBJ2-6; CDR3 protein: CASSAWDSGANVLTF; CDR3 DNA: TGTGCCAGTAGTGCCTGGGACTCTGGGGCCAACGTCCTGACTTTC
D gene: NA; clone size: few; V gene: TRBV3-1; J gene: TRBJ1-1; CDR3 protein: CASSLQGKATEAFF; CDR3 DNA: TGTGCCAGCAGCCTACAGGGTAAGGCCACTGAAGCTTTCTTT
D gene: NA; clone size: many; V gene: TRBV20-1; J gene: TRBJ2-5; CDR3 protein: CSASSQTETQYF; CDR3 DNA: TGCAGTGCTAGTTCACAGACGGAGACCCAGTACTTC
D gene: TRBD1; clone size: many; V gene: TRBV7-6; J gene: TRBJ2-7; CDR3 protein: CASSLDWGQPYEQYF; CDR3 DNA: TGTGCCAGCAGCTTAGATTGGGGACAGCCCTACGAGCAGTACTTC
D gene: NA; clone size: NA; V gene: TRBV4-3; J gene: TRBJ2-3; CDR3 protein: CASSQEVQASDTQYF; CDR3 DNA: TGCGCCAGCAGCCAAGAAGTCCAAGCGTCAGATACGCAGTATTTT
D gene: NA; clone size: NA; V gene: TRBV28; J gene: TRBJ2-7; CDR3 protein: CASWAGTPYEQYF; CDR3 DNA: TGTGCCAGCTGGGCGGGGACGCCCTACGAGCAGTACTTC
D gene: TRBD2; clone size: few; V gene: TRBV5-6; J gene: TRBJ2-7; CDR3 protein: CASSLKRDYEQYF; CDR3 DNA: TGTGCCAGCAGCTTGAAGCGGGACTACGAGCAGTACTTC